This T cell receptor (beta chain) was obtained from a study of cytotoxic CD8 clonotypes in ibrutinib-treated CLL. The study's findings and limits: Clonality was higher at baseline than in age-matched healthy donors and tracked circulating CD8+ T-cell counts.

V was trimmed by 4 bases and J by 6 bases, leaving 13 bases between them. This CDR3 is built from 12 residues. Germline V gene data show CDR1 as SQVTM and CDR2 as ANQGSEA. TCRdb's copy holds only in-frame clones and misses some; the assay was immunoSEQ multiplex PCR. Of about 120,000 clones listed, 58% are singletons. Comments on this clone: What it binds is not known.

Specimen: PBMCs, collected after 24 months of ibrutinib treatment. V usage is TRBV29-1 and J usage is TRBJ2-7; the D gene could be TRBD1 or TRBD2 (5 bases each). The TCR comes from a human donor with chronic lymphocytic leukemia. CDR3 sequence: CSVVGLGAEQYF. CDR3 sequence (DNA): TGCAGCGTTGTCGGTCTCGGGGCCGAGCAGTACTTC.